This T cell receptor (beta chain) is from a study of read filtering for tumor transcriptome and immune sequencing. CDR1 and CDR2 (germline): LNHDA, SQIVND (reference sequence). This CDR3 has 14 residues. V lost 6 bases and J lost 0, with 9 bases in between. The library was built from 400 ng RNA with molecular barcoded adaptors for alpha/delta and beta/gamma chains. A single record per CDR3 protein comes from TCRdb applying MiXCR to the reads. This table has around 40,000 distinct CDR3 sequences, roughly 15% appearing once. This clonotype was seen at least ten times. J is TRBJ1-5 and V is TRBV19; D is unclear. Source material: a population of CD138-negative cells sorted from bone marrow. This clonotype was obtained from a donor aged 40 or over with multiple myeloma. CDR3 in DNA: TGTGCCAGTAGGCCGGGATATAGCAATCAGCCCCAGCATTTT. Its protein is CASRPGYSNQPQHF. Using reference TRBV19 and TRBJ1-5 for the parts outside the CDR3, the full variable domain is DGGITQSPKYLFRKEGQNVTLSCEQNLNHDAMYWYRQDPGQGLRLIYYSQIVNDFQKGDIAEGYSVSREKKESFPLTVTSAQKNPTAFYLCASRPGYSNQPQHFGDGTRLSIL.